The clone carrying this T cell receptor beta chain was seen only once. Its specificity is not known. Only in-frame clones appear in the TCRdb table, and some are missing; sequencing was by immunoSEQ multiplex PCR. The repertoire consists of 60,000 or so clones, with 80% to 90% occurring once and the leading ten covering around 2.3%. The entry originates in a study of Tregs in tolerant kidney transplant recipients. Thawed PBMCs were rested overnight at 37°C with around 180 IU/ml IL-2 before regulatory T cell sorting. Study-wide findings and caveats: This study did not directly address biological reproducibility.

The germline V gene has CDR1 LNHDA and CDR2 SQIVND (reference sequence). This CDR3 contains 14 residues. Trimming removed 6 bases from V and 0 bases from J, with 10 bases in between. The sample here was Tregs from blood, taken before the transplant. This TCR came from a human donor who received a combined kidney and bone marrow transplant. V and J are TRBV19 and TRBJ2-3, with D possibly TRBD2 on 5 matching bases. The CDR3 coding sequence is TGTGCCAGTAGGCTAGCATGGAGCACAGATACGCAGTATTTT. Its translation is CASRLAWSTDTQYF.